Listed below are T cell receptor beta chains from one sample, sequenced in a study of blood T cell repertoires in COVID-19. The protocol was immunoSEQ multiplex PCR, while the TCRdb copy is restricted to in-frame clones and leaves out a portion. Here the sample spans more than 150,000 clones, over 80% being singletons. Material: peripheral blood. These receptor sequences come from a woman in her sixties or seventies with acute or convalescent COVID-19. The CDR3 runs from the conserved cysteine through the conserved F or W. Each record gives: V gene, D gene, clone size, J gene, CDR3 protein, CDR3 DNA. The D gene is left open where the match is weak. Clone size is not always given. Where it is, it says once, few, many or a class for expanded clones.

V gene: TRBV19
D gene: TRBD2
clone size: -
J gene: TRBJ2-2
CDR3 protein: CASRGLAGGQYTGELFF
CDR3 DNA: TGTGCCAGTCGGGGCCTAGCGGGGGGGCAGTACACCGGGGAGCTGTTTTTT

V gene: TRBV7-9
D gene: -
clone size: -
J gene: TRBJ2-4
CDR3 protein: CASSRPGLAKNIQYF
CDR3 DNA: TGTGCCAGCAGCCGGCCGGGATTAGCCAAAAACATTCAGTACTTC

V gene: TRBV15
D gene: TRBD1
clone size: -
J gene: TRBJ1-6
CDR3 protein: CATSRDLRTGIHSPLHF
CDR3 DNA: TGTGCCACCAGCAGAGATCTAAGGACAGGGATTCATTCACCCCTCCACTTT

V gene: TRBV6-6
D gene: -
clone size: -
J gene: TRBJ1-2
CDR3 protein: CASSYINGYTF
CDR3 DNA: TGTGCCAGCAGTTACATAAATGGCTACACCTTC

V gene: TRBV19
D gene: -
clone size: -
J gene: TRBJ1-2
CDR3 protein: CASSIDGTLRRRGYTF
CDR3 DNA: TGTGCCAGTAGTATAGATGGAACACTCCGTAGGAGAGGCTACACCTTC

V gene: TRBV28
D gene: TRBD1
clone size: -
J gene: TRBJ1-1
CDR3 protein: CASSSTGGRVTEAFF
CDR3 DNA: TGTGCCAGCAGCTCGACAGGGGGGAGAGTCACTGAAGCTTTCTTT

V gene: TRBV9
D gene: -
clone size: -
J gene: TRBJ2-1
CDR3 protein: CASSPRLVSYNEQFF
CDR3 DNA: TGTGCCAGCAGCCCGAGACTAGTTTCCTACAATGAGCAGTTCTTC

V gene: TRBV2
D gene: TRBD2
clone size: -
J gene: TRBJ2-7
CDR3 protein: CASNSGGGPFGEQYF
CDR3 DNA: TGTGCCAGCAATTCGGGCGGGGGGCCGTTCGGCGAGCAGTACTTC

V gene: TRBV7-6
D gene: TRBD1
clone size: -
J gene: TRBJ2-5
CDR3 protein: CASSFPTGTGGDEETQYF
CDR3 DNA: TGTGCCAGCAGCTTCCCAACCGGGACAGGGGGCGATGAAGAGACCCAGTACTTC

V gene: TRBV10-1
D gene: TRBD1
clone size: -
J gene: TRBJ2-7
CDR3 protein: CASSQSRQGHYEQYF
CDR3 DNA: TGCGCCAGCAGTCAATCCCGACAGGGACACTACGAGCAGTACTTC

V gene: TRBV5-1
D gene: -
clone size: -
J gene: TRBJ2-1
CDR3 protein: CASSAGGEQFF
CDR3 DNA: TGCGCCAGCAGCGCTGGGGGGGAGCAGTTCTTC

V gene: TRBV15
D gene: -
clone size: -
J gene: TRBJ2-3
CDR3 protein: CATSRVAWAGSTDTQYF
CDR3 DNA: TGTGCCACCAGCAGGGTGGCATGGGCAGGGAGCACAGATACGCAGTATTTT

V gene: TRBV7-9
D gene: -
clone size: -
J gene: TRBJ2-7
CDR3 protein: CASSGFQGLEQYF
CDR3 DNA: TGTGCCAGCAGCGGATTCCAGGGCCTCGAGCAGTACTTC

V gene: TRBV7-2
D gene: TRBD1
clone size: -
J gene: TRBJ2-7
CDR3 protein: CASSWDRASSYEQYF
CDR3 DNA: TGTGCCAGCAGTTGGGACAGGGCGAGCTCCTACGAGCAGTACTTC

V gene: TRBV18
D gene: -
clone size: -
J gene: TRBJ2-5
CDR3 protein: CASSPGTQETQYF
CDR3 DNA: TGTGCCAGCTCCCCCGGGACTCAAGAGACCCAGTACTTC

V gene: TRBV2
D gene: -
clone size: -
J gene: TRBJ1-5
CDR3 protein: CASSDLDLSNQPQHF
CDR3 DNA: TGTGCCAGCAGTGACTTAGACTTAAGCAATCAGCCCCAGCATTTT

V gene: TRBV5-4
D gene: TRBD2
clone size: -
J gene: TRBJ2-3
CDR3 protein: CASSGRTSRNTQYF
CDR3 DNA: TGTGCCAGCAGCGGGAGGACTAGCAGGAATACGCAGTATTTT

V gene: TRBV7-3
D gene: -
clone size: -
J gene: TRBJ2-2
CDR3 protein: CASSLQRAANTGELFF
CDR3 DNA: TGTGCCAGCAGCTTACAGAGGGCAGCGAACACCGGGGAGCTGTTTTTT

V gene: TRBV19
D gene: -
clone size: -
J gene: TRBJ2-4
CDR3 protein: CASSISLANRNIQYF
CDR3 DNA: TGTGCCAGTAGTATATCTTTGGCCAACCGCAACATTCAGTACTTC

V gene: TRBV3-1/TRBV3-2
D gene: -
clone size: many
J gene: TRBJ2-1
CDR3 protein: CASSQVRPGRLFYNEQFF
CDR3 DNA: TGTGCCAGCAGCCAAGTCCGTCCAGGCAGATTGTTCTACAATGAGCAGTTCTTC

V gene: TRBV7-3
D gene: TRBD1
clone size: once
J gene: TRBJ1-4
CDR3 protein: CASSFDRGPEKLFF
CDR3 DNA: TGTGCCAGCAGCTTCGACAGGGGGCCTGAAAAACTGTTTTTT

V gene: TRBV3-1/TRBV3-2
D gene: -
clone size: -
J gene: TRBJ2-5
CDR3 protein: CASSLAAGLETQYF
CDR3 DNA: TGTGCCAGCAGCCTTGCTGCGGGGTTGGAGACCCAGTACTTC

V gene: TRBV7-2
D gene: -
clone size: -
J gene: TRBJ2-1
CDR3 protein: CASSLGTAEQFF
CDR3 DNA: TGTGCCAGCAGCTTGGGGACTGCTGAGCAGTTCTTC

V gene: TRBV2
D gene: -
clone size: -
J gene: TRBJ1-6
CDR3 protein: CASSERFTLHF
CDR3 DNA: TGTGCCAGCAGTGAGAGGTTCACCCTCCACTTT

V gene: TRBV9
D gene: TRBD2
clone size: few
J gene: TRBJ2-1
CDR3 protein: CASSPYRETSGGRNEQFF
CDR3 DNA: TGTGCCAGCAGCCCCTATAGAGAGACTAGCGGGGGGCGCAATGAGCAGTTCTTC

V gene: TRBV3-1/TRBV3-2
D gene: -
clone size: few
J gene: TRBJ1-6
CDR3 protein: CASNVWGQNSPRHF
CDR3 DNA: TGTGCCAGCAACGTTTGGGGGCAAAATTCACCCCGCCACTTT

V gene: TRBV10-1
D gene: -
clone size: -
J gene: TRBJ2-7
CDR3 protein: CASSEGRYEQYF
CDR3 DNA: TGCGCCAGCAGTGAGGGTAGATACGAGCAGTACTTC

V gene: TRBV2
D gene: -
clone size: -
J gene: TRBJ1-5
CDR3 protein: CASSDRRALRGSNQPQHF
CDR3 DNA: TGTGCCAGCAGTGACAGGCGTGCCCTGCGCGGGAGCAATCAGCCCCAGCATTTT

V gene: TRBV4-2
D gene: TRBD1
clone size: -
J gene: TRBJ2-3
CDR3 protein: CASSQGGGQVTDTQYF
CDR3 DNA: TGTGCCAGCAGCCAGGGTGGGGGACAGGTAACAGATACGCAGTATTTT